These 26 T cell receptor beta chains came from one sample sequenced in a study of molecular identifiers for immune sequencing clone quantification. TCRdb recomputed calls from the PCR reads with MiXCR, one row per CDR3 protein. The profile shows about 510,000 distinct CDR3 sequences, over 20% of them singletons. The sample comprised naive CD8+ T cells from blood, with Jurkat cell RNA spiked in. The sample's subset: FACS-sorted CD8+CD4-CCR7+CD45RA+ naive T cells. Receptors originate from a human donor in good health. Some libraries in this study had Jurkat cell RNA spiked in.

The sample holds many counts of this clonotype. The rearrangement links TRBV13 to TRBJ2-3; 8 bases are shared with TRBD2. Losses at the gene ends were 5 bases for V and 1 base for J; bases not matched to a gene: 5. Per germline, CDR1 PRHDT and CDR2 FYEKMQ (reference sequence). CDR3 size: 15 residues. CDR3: CASSESGRGTDTQYF. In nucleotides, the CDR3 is TGTGCCAGCAGCGAAAGCGGGAGAGGCACAGATACGCAGTATTTT.

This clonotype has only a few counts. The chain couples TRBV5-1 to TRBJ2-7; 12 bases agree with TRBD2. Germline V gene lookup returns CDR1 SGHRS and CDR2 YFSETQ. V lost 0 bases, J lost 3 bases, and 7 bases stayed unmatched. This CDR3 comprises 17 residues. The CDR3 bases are TGCGCCAGCAGCTTGGGACTAGCGGGAGCTTTCAGCTACGAGCAGTACTTC. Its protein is CASSLGLAGAFSYEQYF.

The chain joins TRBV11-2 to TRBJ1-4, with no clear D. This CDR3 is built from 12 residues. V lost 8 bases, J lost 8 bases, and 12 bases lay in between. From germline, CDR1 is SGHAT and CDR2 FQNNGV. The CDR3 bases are TGTGCCAGCGGCTCCATAATGGAAAAACTGTTTTTT. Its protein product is CASGSIMEKLFF.

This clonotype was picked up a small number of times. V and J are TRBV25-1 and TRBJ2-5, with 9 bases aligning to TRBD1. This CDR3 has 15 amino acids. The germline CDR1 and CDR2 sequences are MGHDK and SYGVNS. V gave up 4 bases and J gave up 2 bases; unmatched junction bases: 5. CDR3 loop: CASSVGTGIQETQYF. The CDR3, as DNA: TGTGCCAGCAGTGTCGGGACAGGGATTCAAGAGACCCAGTACTTC.

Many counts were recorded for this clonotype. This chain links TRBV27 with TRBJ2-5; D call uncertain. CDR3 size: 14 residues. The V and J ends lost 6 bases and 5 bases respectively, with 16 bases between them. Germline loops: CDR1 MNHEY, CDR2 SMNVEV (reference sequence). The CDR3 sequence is CASSTGAGYETQYF. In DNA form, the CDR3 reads TGTGCCAGCAGCACCGGAGCTGGGTATGAGACCCAGTACTTC.

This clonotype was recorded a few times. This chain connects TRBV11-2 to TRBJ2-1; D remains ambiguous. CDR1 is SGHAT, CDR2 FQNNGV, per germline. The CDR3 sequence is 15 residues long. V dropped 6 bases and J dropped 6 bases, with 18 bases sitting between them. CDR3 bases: TGTGCCAGCAGGCCTGAAGGCGCGAGGTTCAATGAGCAGTTCTTC. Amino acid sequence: CASRPEGARFNEQFF.

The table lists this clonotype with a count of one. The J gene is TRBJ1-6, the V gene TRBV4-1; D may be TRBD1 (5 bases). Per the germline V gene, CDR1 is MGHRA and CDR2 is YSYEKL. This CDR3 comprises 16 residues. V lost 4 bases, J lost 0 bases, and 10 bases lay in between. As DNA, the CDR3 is TGCGCCAGCAGCCCTCTGGGACGCTCCTATAATTCACCCCTCCACTTT. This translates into CASSPLGRSYNSPLHF.

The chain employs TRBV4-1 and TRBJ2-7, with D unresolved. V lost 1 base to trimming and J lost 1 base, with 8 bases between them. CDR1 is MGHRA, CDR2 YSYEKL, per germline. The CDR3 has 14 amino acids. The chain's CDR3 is CASSQVHSSYEQYF. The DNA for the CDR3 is TGCGCCAGCAGCCAAGTACACAGTTCCTACGAGCAGTACTTC.

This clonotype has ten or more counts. The DNA of the CDR3 is TGTGCCAGCAGCGTAGATAGTGAGAGACCGAACTATGGCTACACCTTC. Its protein is CASSVDSERPNYGYTF. The chain links TRBV9 to TRBJ1-2; D remains ambiguous. Germline lookup yields CDR1 SGDLS and CDR2 YYNGEE. The V end lost 0 bases, the J end lost 2 bases, and 14 bases lay between the germline ends. The CDR3 covers 16 residues.

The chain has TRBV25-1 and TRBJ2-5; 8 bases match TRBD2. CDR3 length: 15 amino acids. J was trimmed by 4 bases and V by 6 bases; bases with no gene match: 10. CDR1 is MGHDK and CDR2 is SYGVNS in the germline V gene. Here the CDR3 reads CASSPGTRGVETQYF. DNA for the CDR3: TGTGCCAGCAGCCCCGGGACTAGAGGTGTAGAGACCCAGTACTTC.

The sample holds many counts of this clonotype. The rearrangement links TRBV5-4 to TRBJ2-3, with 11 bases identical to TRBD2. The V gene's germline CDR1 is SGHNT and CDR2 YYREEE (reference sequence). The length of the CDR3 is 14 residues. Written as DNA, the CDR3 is TGTGAATGGGATAGCGGGGGGGCTGGAGATACGCAGTATTTT. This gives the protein CEWDSGGAGDTQYF.

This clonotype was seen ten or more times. The CDR3, as DNA: TGTGCCAGCAAAACAGGGGGTCAGCCCCAGCATTTT. It yields the protein CASKTGGQPQHF. V and J are TRBV2 and TRBJ1-5; 8 nucleotides line up with TRBD1. V lost 7 bases and J lost 6; bases outside the gene matches: 2. Per germline, CDR1 SNHLY and CDR2 FYNNEI. This CDR3 contains 12 residues.

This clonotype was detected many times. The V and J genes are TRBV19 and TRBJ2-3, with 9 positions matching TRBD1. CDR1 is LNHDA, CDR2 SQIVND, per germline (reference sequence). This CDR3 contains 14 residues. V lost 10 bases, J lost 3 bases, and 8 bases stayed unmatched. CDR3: CATWDDRGTDTQYF. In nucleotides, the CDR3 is TGTGCCACATGGGACGACAGGGGGACAGATACGCAGTATTTT. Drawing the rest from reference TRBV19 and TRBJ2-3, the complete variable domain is DGGITQSPKYLFRKEGQNVTLSCEQNLNHDAMYWYRQDPGQGLRLIYYSQIVNDFQKGDIAEGYSVSREKKESFPLTVTSAQKNPTAFYLCATWDDRGTDTQYFGPGTRLTVL.

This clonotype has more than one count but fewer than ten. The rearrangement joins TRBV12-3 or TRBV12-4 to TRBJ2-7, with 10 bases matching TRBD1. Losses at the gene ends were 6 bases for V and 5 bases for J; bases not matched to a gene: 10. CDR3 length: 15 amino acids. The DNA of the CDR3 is TGTGCCAGCAGCTCGAGGGACAGGGGCTTGGACGAGCAGTACTTC. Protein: CASSSRDRGLDEQYF.

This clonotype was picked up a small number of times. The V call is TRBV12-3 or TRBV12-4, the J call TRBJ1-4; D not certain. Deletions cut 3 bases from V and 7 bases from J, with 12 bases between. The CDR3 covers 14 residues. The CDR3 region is CASSLSRVGEKLFF. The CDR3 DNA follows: TGTGCCAGCAGTTTGTCTAGGGTGGGTGAAAAACTGTTTTTT.

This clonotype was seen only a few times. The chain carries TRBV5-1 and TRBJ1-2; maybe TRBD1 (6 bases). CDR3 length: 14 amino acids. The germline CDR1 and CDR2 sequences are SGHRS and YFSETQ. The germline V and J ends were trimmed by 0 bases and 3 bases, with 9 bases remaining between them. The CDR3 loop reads CASSLGQEYYGYTF. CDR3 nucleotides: TGCGCCAGCAGCTTGGGACAGGAGTACTATGGCTACACCTTC.

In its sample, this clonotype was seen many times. In DNA, the CDR3 is TGTGCCAGCAGAGTCATAGGGGGAGGTATGAACACTGAAGCTTTCTTT. Translating gives CASRVIGGGMNTEAFF. This sequence joins TRBV27 and TRBJ1-1; maybe TRBD1 (6 bases). V lost 6 bases, J lost 0 bases, and 17 bases lay in between. The CDR3 loop spans 16 amino acids. The germline CDR1 and CDR2 sequences are MNHEY and SMNVEV (reference sequence).

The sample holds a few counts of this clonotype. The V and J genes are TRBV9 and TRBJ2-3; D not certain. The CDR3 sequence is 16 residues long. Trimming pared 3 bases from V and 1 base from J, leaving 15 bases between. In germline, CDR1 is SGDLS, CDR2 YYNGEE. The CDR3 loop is CASSDLTVTGTDTQYF. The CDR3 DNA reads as TGTGCCAGCAGCGATCTTACCGTGACGGGCACAGATACGCAGTATTTT. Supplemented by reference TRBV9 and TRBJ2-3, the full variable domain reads DSGVTQTPKHLITATGQRVTLRCSPRSGDLSVYWYQQSLDQGLQFLIQYYNGEERAKGNILERFSAQQFPDLHSELNLSSLELGDSALYFCASSDLTVTGTDTQYFGPGTRLTVL.

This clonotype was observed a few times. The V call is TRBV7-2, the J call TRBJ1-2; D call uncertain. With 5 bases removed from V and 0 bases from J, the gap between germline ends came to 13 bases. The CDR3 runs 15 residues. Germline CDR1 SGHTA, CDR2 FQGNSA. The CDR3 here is CASSPPTGSNYGYTF. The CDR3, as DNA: TGTGCCAGCAGCCCCCCAACGGGCTCTAACTATGGCTACACCTTC.

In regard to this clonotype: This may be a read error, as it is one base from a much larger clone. For the CDR3, the DNA is TGCGCCAGCAGCCAAGTAGGGGGAGGGCCTGACACAGATACGCAGTATTTT. Its protein product is CASSQVGGGPDTDTQYF. This chain links TRBV4-1 with TRBJ2-3, with D possibly being TRBD2 (7 bases). V was cut by 1 base and J by 2 bases, with 16 bases left in between. The CDR3 length is 17 residues. Germline CDR1 is MGHRA and CDR2 is YSYEKL.

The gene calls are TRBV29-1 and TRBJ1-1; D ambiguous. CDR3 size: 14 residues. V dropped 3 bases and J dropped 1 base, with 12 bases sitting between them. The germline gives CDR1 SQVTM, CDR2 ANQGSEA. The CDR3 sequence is CSVEGARTNTEAFF. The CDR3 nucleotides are TGCAGCGTTGAGGGAGCCAGGACGAACACTGAAGCTTTCTTT.

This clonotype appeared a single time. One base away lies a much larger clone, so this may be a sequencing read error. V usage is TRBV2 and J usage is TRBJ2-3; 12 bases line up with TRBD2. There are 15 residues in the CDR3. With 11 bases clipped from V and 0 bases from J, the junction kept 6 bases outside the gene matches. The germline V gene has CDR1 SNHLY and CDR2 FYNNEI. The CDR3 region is CAGKTSGGSTDTQYF. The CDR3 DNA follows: TGTGCCGGCAAGACTAGCGGGGGTAGCACAGATACGCAGTATTTT.

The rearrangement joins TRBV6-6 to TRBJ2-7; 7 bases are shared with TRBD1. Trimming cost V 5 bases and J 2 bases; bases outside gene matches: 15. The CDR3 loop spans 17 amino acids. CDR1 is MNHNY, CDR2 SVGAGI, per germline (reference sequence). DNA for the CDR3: TGTGCCAGCAGTCCCGGGACAGCACAGAGCTACCCCTACGAGCAGTACTTC. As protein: CASSPGTAQSYPYEQYF.

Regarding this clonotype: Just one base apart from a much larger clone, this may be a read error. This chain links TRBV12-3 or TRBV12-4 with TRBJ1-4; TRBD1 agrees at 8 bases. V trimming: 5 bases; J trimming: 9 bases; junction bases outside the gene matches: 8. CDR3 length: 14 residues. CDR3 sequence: CASSMDRDFKKLFF. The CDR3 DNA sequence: TGTGCCAGCAGTATGGACAGGGATTTTAAAAAACTGTTTTTT.

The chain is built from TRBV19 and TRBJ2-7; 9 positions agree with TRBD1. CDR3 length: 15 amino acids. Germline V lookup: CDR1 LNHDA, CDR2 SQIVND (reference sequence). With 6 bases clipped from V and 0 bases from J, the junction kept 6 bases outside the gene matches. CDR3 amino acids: CASSNGQGLSYEQYF. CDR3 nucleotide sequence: TGTGCCAGTAGCAACGGACAGGGGCTCTCCTACGAGCAGTACTTC.

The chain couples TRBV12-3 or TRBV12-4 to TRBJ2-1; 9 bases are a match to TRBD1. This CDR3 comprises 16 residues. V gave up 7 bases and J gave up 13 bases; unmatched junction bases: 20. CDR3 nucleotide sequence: TGTGCCAGCATAACGGACAGGGGACAGTACCAAGAGACCCAGTTCTTC. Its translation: CASITDRGQYQETQFF.